The sequence of this T cell receptor beta chain was determined in a study of technical replicates of blood from a handful of donors. Trimming took 4 bases from V and 9 from J; bases not matched to a gene: 11. The CDR3 totals 15 residues. Germline V gene lookup returns CDR1 GTSNPN and CDR2 SVGIG (reference sequence). The repertoire was sequenced with immunoSEQ multiplex PCR; TCRdb's copy has only in-frame clones and lacks some. The sample yields under 35,000 clones, approximately 92% seen once. This chain links TRBV30 with TRBJ2-1; 11 bases fit TRBD2. The source material was PBMCs. This TCR came from a human donor in good health. Some clones in this sample may be carry-over from other donors' samples. CDR3: CAWTLGLAGGTEQFF. CDR3 nucleotide sequence: TGTGCCTGGACCCTGGGGCTAGCGGGAGGCACTGAGCAGTTCTTC.